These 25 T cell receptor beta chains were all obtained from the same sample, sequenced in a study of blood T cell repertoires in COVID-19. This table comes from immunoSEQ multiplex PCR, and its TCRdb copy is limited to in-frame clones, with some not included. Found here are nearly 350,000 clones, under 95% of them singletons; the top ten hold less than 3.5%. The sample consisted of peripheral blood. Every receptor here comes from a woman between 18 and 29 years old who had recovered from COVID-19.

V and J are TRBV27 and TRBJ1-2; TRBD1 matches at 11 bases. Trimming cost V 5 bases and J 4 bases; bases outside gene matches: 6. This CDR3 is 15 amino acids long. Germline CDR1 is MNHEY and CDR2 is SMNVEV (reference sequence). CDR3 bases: TGTGCCAGCAGTCACCCCGGGACAGGGGGCTATGGCTACACCTTC. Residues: CASSHPGTGGYGYTF.

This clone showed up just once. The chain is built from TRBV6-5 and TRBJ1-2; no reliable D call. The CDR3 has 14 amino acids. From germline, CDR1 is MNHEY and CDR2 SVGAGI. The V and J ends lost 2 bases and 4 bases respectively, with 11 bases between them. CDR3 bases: TGTGCCAGCAGTTACACGGGGAGAATCTATGGCTACACCTTC. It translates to CASSYTGRIYGYTF.

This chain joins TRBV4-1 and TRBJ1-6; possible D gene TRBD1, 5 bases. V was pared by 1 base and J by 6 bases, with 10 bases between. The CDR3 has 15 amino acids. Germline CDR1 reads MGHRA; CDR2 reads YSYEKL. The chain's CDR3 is CASSQVTESNSPLHF. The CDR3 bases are TGCGCCAGCAGCCAAGTGACAGAGAGTAATTCACCCCTCCACTTT.

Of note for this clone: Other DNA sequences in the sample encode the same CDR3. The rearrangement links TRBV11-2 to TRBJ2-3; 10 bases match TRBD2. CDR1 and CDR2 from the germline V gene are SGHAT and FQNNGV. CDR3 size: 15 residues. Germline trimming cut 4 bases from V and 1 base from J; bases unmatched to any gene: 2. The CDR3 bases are TGTGCCAGCAGCTCCGGACTAGCGGGCACAGATACGCAGTATTTT. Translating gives CASSSGLAGTDTQYF.

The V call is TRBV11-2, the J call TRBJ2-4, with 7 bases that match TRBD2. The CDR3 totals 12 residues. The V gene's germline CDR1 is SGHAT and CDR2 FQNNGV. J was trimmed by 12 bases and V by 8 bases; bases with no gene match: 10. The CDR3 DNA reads TGTGCCAGCGGGGGGGATTCCCACACTCAGTACTTC. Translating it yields CASGGDSHTQYF.

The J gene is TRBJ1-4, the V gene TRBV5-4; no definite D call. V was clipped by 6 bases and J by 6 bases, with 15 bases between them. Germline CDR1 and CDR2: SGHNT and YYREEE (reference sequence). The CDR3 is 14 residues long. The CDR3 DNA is TGTGCCAGCACACGTTTCGGGTGGGATGAAAAACTGTTTTTT. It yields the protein CASTRFGWDEKLFF.

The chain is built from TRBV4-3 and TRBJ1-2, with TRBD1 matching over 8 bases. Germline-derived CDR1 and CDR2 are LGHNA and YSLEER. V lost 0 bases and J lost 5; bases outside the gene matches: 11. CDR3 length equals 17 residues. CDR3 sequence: CASSQEPLGQGPYGYTF. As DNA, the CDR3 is TGCGCCAGCAGCCAAGAACCCCTCGGACAGGGCCCGTATGGCTACACCTTC.

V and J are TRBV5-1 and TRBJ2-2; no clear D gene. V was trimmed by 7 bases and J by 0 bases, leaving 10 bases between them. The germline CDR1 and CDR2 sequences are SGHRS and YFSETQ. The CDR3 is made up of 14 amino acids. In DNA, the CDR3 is TGCGCCAGCGACGCGGAACCGAACACCGGGGAGCTGTTTTTT. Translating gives CASDAEPNTGELFF. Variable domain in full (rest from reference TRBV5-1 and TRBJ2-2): KAGVTQTPRYLIKTRGQQVTLSCSPISGHRSVSWYQQTPGQGLQFLFEYFSETQRNKGNFPGRFSGRQFSNSRSEMNVSTLELGDSALYLCASDAEPNTGELFFGEGSRLTVL.

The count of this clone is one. CDR3 in DNA: TGTGCCAGCTCACCCCTCGACAGTAACACTGAAGCTTTCTTT. The encoded protein is CASSPLDSNTEAFF. The genes are TRBV18 and TRBJ1-1; TRBD1 might be the D (5 bases). Trimming left V 3 bases short and J 2 bases short, with 10 bases between. Germline V gives CDR1 KGHSH, CDR2 LQKENI. The CDR3 totals 14 residues.

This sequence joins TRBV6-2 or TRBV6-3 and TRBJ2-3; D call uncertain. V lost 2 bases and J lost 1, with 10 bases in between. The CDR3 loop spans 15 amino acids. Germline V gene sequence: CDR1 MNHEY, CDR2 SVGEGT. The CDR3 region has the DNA TGTGCCAGCAGTTACGCTGTAGGAGGCACAGATACGCAGTATTTT. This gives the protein CASSYAVGGTDTQYF.

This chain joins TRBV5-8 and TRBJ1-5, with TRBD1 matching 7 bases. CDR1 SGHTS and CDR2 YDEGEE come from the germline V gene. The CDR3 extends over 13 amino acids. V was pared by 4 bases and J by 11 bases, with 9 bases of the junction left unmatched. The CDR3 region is CASSATGVMTQHF. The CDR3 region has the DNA TGTGCCAGCAGCGCTACAGGGGTCATGACCCAGCATTTT.

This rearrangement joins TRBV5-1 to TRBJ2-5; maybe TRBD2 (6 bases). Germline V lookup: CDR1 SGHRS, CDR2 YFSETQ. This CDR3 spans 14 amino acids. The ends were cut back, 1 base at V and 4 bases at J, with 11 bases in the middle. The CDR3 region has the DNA TGCGCCAGCAGCTTGAGCACGGGGGTAGAGACCCAGTACTTC. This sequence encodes CASSLSTGVETQYF.

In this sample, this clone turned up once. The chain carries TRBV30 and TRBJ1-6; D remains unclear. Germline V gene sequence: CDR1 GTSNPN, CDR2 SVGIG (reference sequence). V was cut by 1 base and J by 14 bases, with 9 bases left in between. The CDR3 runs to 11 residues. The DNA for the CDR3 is TGTGCCTGGAGTGAGAGAGTAACCCTCCACTTT. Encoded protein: CAWSERVTLHF.

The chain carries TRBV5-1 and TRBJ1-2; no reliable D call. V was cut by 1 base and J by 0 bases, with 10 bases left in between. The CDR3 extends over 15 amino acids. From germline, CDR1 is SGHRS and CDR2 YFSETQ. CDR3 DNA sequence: TGCGCCAGCAGCTTGAGCGGTGGACCTAACTATGGCTACACCTTC. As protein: CASSLSGGPNYGYTF.

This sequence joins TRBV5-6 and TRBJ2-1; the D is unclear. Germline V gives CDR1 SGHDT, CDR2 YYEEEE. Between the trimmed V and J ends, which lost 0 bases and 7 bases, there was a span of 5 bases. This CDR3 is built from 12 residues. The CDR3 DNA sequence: TGTGCCAGCAGCTTGGGAGCGAATGAGCAGTTCTTC. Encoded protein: CASSLGANEQFF. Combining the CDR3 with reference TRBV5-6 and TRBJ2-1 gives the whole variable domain DAGVTQSPTHLIKTRGQQVTLRCSPKSGHDTVSWYQQALGQGPQFIFQYYEEEERQRGNFPDRFSGHQFPNYSSELNVNALLLGDSALYLCASSLGANEQFFGPGTRLTVL.

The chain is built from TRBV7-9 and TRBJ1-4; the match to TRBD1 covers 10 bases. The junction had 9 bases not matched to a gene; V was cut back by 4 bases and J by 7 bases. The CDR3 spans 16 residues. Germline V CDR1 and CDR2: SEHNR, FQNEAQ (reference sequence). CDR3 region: CASSSTLGTGAEKLFF. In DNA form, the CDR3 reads TGTGCCAGCAGCTCCACACTCGGGACAGGGGCTGAAAAACTGTTTTTT.

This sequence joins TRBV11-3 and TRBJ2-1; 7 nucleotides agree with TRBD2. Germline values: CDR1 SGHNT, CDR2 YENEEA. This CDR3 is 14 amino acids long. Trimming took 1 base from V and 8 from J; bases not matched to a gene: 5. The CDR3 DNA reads TGTGCCAGCAGCTTAGTAGCGGGTCGAGATGAGCAGTTCTTC. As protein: CASSLVAGRDEQFF.

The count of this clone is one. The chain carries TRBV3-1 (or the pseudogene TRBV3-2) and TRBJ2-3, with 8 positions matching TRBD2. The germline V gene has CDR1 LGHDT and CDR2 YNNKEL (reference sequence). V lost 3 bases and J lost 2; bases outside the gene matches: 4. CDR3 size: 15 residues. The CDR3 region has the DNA TGTGCCAGCAGCCACGGACTAGCTGACACAGATACGCAGTATTTT. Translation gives CASSHGLADTDTQYF.

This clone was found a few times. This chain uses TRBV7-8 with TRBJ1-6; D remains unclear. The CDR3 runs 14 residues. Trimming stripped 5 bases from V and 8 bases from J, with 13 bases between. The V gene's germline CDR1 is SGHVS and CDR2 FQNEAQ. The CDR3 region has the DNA TGTGCCAGCAGCACCTCCCTGGCGGATTCACCCCTCCACTTT. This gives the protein CASSTSLADSPLHF.

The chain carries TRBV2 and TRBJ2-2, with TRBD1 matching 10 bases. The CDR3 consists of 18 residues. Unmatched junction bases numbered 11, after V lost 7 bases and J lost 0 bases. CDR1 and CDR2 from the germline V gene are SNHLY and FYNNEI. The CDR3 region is CASTGWGQGTANTGELFF. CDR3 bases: TGTGCCAGCACAGGGTGGGGACAGGGGACGGCGAACACCGGGGAGCTGTTTTTT.

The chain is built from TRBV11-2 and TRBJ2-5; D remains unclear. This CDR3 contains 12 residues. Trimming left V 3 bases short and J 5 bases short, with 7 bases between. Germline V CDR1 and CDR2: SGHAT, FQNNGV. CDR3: CASSFLGETQYF. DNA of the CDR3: TGTGCCAGCAGCTTCCTCGGGGAGACCCAGTACTTC.

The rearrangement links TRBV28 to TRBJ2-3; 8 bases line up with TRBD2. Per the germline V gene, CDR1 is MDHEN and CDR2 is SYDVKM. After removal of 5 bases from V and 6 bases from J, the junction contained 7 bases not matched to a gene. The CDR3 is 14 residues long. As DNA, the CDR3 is TGTGCCAGCAGTCAACTAGCGGAGTTCGATACGCAGTATTTT. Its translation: CASSQLAEFDTQYF.

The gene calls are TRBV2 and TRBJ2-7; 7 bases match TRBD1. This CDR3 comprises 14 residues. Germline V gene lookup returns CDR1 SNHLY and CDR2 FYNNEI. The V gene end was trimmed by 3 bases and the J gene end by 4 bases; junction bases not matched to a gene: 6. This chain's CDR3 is CASSEIRGQYEQYV. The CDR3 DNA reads TGTGCCAGCAGTGAGATAAGGGGGCAATACGAGCAGTACGTC.

CDR3 sequence: CATSDLQGQGVTGELFF. The CDR3 DNA reads TGTGCCACCAGTGATTTGCAGGGACAGGGGGTCACCGGGGAGCTGTTTTTT. This chain links TRBV24-1 with TRBJ2-2; TRBD1 matches 11 bases. With 0 bases clipped from V and 4 bases from J, the junction kept 3 bases outside the gene matches. Germline assignment: CDR1 KGHDR and CDR2 SFDVKD. The CDR3 is made up of 17 amino acids.

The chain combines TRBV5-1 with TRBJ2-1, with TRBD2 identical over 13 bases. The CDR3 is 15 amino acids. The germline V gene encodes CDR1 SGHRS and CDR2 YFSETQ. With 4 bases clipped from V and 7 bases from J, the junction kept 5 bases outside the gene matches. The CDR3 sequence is CASSGGLAGANEQFF. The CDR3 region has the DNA TGCGCCAGCAGCGGAGGACTAGCGGGGGCGAATGAGCAGTTCTTC.